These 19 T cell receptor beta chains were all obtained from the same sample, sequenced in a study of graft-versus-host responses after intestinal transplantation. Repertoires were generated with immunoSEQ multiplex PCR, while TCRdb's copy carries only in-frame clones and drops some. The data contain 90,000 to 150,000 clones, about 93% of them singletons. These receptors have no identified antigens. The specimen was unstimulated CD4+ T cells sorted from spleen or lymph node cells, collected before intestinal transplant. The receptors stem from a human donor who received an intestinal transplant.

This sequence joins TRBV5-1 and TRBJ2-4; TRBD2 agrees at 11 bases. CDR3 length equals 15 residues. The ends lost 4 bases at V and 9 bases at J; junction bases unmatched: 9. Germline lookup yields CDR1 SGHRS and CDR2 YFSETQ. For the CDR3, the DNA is TGCGCCAGCAGCCAGGGACTAGCGGTCCGTGGCATTCAGTACTTC. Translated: CASSQGLAVRGIQYF.

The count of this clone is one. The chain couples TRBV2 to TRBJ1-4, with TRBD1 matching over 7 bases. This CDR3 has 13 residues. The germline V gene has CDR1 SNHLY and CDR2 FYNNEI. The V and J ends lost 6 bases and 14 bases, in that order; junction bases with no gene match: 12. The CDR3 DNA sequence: TGTGCCAGCAGGGGACCTGACAGGGTCCGGCTGTTTTTT. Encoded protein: CASRGPDRVRLFF.

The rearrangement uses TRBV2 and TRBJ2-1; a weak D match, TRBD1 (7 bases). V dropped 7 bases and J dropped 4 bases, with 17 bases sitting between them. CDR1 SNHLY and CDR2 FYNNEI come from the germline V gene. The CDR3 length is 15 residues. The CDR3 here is CASTRGGGMYNEQFF. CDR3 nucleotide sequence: TGTGCCAGCACCCGAGGGGGCGGGATGTACAATGAGCAGTTCTTC.

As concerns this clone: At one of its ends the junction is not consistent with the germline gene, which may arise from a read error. Written as DNA, the CDR3 is TGTGCCAGCAGTCTAGCCCGGGACAGCTCACACTTC. This sequence encodes CASSLARDSSHF. The chain couples TRBV28 to TRBJ2-5, with TRBD1 identical over 7 bases. CDR1 MDHEN and CDR2 SYDVKM come from the germline V gene. The CDR3 length is 12 residues.

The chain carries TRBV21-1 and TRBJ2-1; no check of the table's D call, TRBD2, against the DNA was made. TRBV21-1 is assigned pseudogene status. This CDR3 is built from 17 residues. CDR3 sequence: CASSKTSTRLSYNEQFF. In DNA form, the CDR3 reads TGTGCCAGCAGCAAAACGTCGACTAGACTCTCCTACAATGAGCAGTTCTTC.

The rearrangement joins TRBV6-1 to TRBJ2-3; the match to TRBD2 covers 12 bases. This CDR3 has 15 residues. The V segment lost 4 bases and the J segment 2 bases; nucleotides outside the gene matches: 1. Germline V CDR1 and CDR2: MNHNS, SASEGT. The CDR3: CASSGTSGITDTQYF. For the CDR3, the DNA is TGTGCCAGCAGTGGGACTAGCGGGATCACAGATACGCAGTATTTT.

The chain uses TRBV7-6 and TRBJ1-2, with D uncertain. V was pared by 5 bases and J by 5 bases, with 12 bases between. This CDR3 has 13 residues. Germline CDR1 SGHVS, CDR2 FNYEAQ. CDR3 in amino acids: CASSKDGRYGYTF. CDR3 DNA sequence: TGTGCCAGCAGCAAAGATGGGCGGTATGGCTACACCTTC.

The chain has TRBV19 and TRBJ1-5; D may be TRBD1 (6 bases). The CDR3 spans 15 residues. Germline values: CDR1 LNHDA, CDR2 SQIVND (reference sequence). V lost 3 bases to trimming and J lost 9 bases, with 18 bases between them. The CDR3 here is CASSIPRQAWGPQHF. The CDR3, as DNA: TGTGCCAGTAGTATCCCTCGACAGGCTTGGGGGCCCCAGCATTTT.

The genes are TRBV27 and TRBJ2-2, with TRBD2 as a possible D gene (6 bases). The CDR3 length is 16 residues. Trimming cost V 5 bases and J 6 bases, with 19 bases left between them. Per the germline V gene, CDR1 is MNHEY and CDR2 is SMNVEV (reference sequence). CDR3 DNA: TGTGCCAGCAGTCTTCCTTCACTAGCAGCAGCCGGGGAGCTGTTTTTT. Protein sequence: CASSLPSLAAAGELFF.

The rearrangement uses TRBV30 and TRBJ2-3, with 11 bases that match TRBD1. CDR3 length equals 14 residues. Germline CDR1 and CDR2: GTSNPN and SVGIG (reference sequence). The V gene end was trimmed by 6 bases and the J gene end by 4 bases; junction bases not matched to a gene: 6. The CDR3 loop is CACIGTGGSDTQYF. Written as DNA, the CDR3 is TGTGCCTGCATCGGGACAGGGGGATCAGATACGCAGTATTTT.

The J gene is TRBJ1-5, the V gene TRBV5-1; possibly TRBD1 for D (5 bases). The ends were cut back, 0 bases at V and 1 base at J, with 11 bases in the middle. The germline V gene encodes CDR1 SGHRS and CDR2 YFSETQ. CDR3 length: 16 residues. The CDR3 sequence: CASSLVGGGSNQPQHF. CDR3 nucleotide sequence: TGCGCCAGCAGCTTGGTGGGGGGAGGAAGCAATCAGCCCCAGCATTTT.

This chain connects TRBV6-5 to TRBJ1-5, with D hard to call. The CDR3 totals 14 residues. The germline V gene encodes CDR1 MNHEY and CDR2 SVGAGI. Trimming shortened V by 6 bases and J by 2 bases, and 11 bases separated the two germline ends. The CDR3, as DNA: TGTGCCAGCAGGGCTACAGCACGCAATCAGCCCCAGCATTTT. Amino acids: CASRATARNQPQHF.

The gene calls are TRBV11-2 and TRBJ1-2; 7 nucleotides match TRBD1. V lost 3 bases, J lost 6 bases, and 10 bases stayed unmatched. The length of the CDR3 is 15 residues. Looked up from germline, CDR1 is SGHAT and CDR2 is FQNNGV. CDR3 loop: CASSLISDRANGYTF. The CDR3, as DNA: TGTGCCAGCAGCTTGATCAGCGACAGGGCGAATGGCTACACCTTC.

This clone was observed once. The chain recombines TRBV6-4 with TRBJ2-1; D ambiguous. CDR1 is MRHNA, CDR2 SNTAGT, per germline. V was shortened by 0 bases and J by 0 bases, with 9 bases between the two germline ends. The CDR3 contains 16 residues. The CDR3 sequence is CASSDSSLSSYNEQFF. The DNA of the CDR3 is TGTGCCAGCAGTGACTCTAGCTTAAGCTCCTACAATGAGCAGTTCTTC.

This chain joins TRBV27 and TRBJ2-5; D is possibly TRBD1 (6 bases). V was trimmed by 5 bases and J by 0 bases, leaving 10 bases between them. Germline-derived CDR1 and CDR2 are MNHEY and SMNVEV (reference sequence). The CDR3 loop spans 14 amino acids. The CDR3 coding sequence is TGTGCCAGCAGTCCGGACAGATACCAAGAGACCCAGTACTTC. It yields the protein CASSPDRYQETQYF.

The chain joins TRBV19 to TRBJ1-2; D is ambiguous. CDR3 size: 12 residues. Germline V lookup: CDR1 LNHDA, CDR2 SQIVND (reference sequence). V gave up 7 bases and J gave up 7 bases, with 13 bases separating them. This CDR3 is CASTEAGFGYTF. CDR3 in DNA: TGTGCCAGTACAGAGGCGGGGTTTGGCTACACCTTC.

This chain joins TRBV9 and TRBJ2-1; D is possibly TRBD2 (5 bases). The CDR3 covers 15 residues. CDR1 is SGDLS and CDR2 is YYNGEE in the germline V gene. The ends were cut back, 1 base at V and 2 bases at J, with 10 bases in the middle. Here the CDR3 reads CASSVREIAYNEQFF. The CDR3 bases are TGTGCCAGCAGCGTAAGGGAGATCGCCTACAATGAGCAGTTCTTC.

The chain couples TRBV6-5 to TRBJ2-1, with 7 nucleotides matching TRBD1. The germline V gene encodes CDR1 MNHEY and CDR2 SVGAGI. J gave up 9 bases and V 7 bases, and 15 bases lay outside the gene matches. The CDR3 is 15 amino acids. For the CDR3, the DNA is TGTGCCAGCACCCCGAGACAGGGAAGAGGTGGTGAGCAGTTCTTC. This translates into CASTPRQGRGGEQFF.

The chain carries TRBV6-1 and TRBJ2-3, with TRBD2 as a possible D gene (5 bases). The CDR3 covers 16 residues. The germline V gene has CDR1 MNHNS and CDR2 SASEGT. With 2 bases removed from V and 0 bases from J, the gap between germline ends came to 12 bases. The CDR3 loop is CASSERERISTDTQYF. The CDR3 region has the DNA TGTGCCAGCAGTGAAAGAGAGCGGATTAGCACAGATACGCAGTATTTT.